A single sample gave rise to the 4 T cell receptor beta chains below, sequenced in a study of T-cell memory formation after mild COVID-19. TCRdb reanalysed the 5' RACE reads using MiXCR and keeps one entry per CDR3 protein. Seen here are 300,000 or so distinct CDR3 sequences, roughly 15% observed once, and the top ten hold about a fifth. The source material was PBMCs or a T cell subset sorted from them (not recorded which). The source is a man between 18 and 29 years old who had mild COVID-19 (a few samples of this study predate the infection). Cell type and time point are not known.

This clonotype was seen a few times. This chain connects TRBV7-3 to TRBJ2-3, with D possibly being TRBD2 (5 bases). Germline lookup yields CDR1 SGHTA and CDR2 FQGTGA. CDR3 length equals 13 residues. V was trimmed by 5 bases and J by 2 bases, leaving 8 bases between them. In DNA, the CDR3 is TGTGCCAGCAGCACGGGGATCACAGATACGCAGTATTTT. Protein sequence: CASSTGITDTQYF.

This clonotype has just a few counts. The J gene is TRBJ1-3, the V gene TRBV5-1; tentative D call: TRBD1 (6 bases). CDR1 is SGHRS, CDR2 YFSETQ, per germline. Trimming took 1 base from V and 2 from J, leaving 10 bases between them. CDR3 length: 15 residues. CDR3 sequence reads: CASSLQGPAGNTIYF. In nucleotides, the CDR3 is TGCGCCAGCAGCTTGCAGGGGCCGGCTGGAAACACCATATATTTT. The full variable domain, in which reference TRBV5-1 and TRBJ1-3 provide the parts outside the CDR3, is KAGVTQTPRYLIKTRGQQVTLSCSPISGHRSVSWYQQTPGQGLQFLFEYFSETQRNKGNFPGRFSGRQFSNSRSEMNVSTLELGDSALYLCASSLQGPAGNTIYFGEGSWLTVV.

The chain uses TRBV12-3 or TRBV12-4 and TRBJ2-5; 10 positions match TRBD2. The length of the CDR3 is 16 residues. J gave up 4 bases and V 3 bases, and 8 bases lay outside the gene matches. The CDR3, as DNA: TGTGCCAGCAGTTTGAGCCAGCGGGGGGGCCGAGAGACCCAGTACTTC. Translating gives CASSLSQRGGRETQYF.

This clonotype came up many times. The chain combines TRBV11-2 with TRBJ1-6, with 10 bases matching TRBD1. This CDR3 contains 16 residues. Germline lookup yields CDR1 SGHAT and CDR2 FQNNGV. J was trimmed by 14 bases and V by 1 base; bases with no gene match: 11. DNA for the CDR3: TGTGCCAGCAGCTTAGGGGGACAGGGGTTCTCGGATTCCCTCCACTTT. Translating gives CASSLGGQGFSDSLHF.